This entry concerns a single T cell receptor (beta chain). Its matching antigen is unknown. The method was immunoSEQ multiplex PCR; TCRdb's version includes in-frame clones alone and lacks a portion of them. Altogether fewer than 85,000 clones are present, 75% to 90% being singletons, with the ten largest covering roughly 5.6%. The data were obtained in a study of a mutant IDH1 vaccine in newly diagnosed glioma. Regarding time point: week 47, end of study. Vaccination used 300 ug of mutant IDH1 20-mer peptide per dose, with topical imiquimod. CDR1 is MNHNY, CDR2 SVGAGI, per germline (reference sequence). This CDR3 contains 14 residues. Trimming shortened V by 6 bases and J by 3 bases, and 14 bases separated the two germline ends.

The receptor comes from a man aged 35-49 years with glioma. This chain joins TRBV6-6 and TRBJ1-2, with D possibly being TRBD1 (6 bases). The specimen was PBMCs, collected from a glioma patient whose treatment included an IDH1 peptide vaccine. DNA for the CDR3: TGTGCCAGCAGGATAGCAACAGGGTACTATGGCTACACCTTC. This encodes CASRIATGYYGYTF.